This TCR beta chain came from a study of blood T cell repertoires in COVID-19. The overall study: Sites across the United States, Italy and Spain contributed samples from acute and convalescent COVID-19.

This clone was detected only a few times. Germline V gene sequence: CDR1 SQVTM, CDR2 ANQGSEA. The CDR3 length is 15 residues. Unmatched junction bases numbered 2, after V lost 2 bases and J lost 0 bases. Original processing notes: Cell counts per sample came from amplifying reference gene primers. Measured with immunoSEQ multiplex PCR; TCRdb has only the in-frame clones, and not every one. V, J and clone size are taken as reported in that table, and D and trimming were inferred from the DNA itself. The sample contains 80,000 or so clones, around 86% of which appear only once. The chain links TRBV29-1 to TRBJ2-1; 9 bases align to TRBD2. The source of this sequence is a man of 80 years or more with acute or convalescent COVID-19. The sequenced material came from peripheral blood. As DNA, the CDR3 is TGCAGCGTTGAAAGCGGGAGGCACTCCTACAATGAGCAGTTCTTC. Translating it yields CSVESGRHSYNEQFF.